The T cell receptor beta chain under discussion was sequenced for a study of Graves' ophthalmopathy and Graves' hyperthyroidism. Study outcomes and limitations: Most expanded clonotypes in thyroid above 0.001 frequency also showed up in blood.

Stable hyperthyroidism meant no progression to ophthalmopathy within 18 months of follow-up. Patients were diagnosed from clinical symptoms, serum thyroxine, TRAb, thyroid ultrasound and orbital computed tomography. Researchers took RNA transcripts and amplified TCR beta CDR3 regions from them. RT-PCR in the first round used HTBI primers; a second-round multiplex PCR followed. TCRdb recomputed calls from the multiplex PCR reads with MiXCR, one row per CDR3 protein. The profile shows roughly 410,000 distinct CDR3 sequences, 15% of them singletons. This clonotype came up many times. Its antigen remains unidentified. V lost 5 bases, J lost 7 bases, and 11 bases lay in between. The CDR3 covers 13 residues.

The sample was peripheral blood. The chain employs TRBV12-3 or TRBV12-4 and TRBJ2-2; D might be TRBD1 or TRBD2, each matching 6 bases. The sequence was collected from a woman aged 18-30 years with stable Graves' hyperthyroidism. The CDR3 bases are TGTGCCAGCAGTCAAGGAGGGGGCGGGGAGCTGTTTTTT. Amino acids: CASSQGGGGELFF.